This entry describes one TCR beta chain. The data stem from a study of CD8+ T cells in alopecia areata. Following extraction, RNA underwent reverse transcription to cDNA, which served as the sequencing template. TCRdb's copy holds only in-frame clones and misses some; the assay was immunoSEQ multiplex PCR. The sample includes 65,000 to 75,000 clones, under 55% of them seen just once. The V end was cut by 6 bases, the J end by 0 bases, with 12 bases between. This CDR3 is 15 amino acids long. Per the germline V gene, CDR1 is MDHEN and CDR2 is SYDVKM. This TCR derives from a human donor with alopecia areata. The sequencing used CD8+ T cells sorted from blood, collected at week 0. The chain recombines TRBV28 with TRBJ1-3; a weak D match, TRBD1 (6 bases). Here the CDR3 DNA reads TGTGCCAGCAGCCCGGACAGCAGCTCTGGAAACACCATATATTTT. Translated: CASSPDSSSGNTIYF.